These 30 T cell receptor beta chains originate from one sample sequenced in a study of identical twins. TCRdb reprocessed the 5' RACE reads with MiXCR, giving one entry per CDR3 protein. The data contain roughly 240,000 distinct CDR3 sequences, about 7.5% of them singletons. This sample was also put to use in a study of yellow fever vaccine responses in identical twins.

The material sequenced was CD8+ T cells sorted from blood. The receptors stem from a woman between 18 and 29 years old in good health.

CDR3 bases: TGCGCCAGCAGCAAAGGGGAACTAGTTCTGGGCGAGCAGTACTTC. Its translation: CASSKGELVLGEQYF. The V gene is TRBV4-1, the J gene TRBJ2-7; D may correspond to TRBD1 or TRBD2 (5 bases each). Germline V lookup: CDR1 MGHRA, CDR2 YSYEKL. This CDR3 region has 15 residues. The germline V and J ends were trimmed by 5 bases and 6 bases, with 20 bases remaining between them.

The chain recombines TRBV14 with TRBJ2-1, with 8 nucleotides matching TRBD1. Germline V CDR1 and CDR2: SGHDN, FVKESK. CDR3 size: 16 residues. V shed 4 bases, J shed 9 bases, and the junction held 14 bases outside the gene matches. CDR3 in DNA: TGTGCCAGCAGCCCCACGGACAGGGCTAGGACAAGTGAGCAGTTCTTC. Amino acid sequence: CASSPTDRARTSEQFF.

This chain connects TRBV2 to TRBJ2-1; D remains unclear. The CDR3 extends over 14 amino acids. The V end lost 6 bases, the J end lost 5 bases, and 14 bases lay between the germline ends. CDR1 is SNHLY, CDR2 FYNNEI, per germline. CDR3 coding DNA: TGTGCCAGCAGACGACTGTTTATGAACAATGAGCAGTTCTTC. Amino acid sequence: CASRRLFMNNEQFF.

This clonotype has just a few counts. The chain combines TRBV7-8 with TRBJ2-1; D may be TRBD2 (5 bases). The CDR3 runs to 15 residues. Germline V gene lookup returns CDR1 SGHVS and CDR2 FQNEAQ. Deletions cut 8 bases from V and 8 bases from J, with 22 bases between. For the CDR3, the DNA is TGTGCCAGCGGCCTTAGCGAGCGCGGATACTATGAGCAGTTCTTC. Residues: CASGLSERGYYEQFF.

This clonotype came up a few times. The genes are TRBV28 and TRBJ2-2; 10 nucleotides agree with TRBD2. The CDR3 is 16 amino acids. Per the germline V gene, CDR1 is MDHEN and CDR2 is SYDVKM. Trimming took 6 bases from V and 1 from J; bases not matched to a gene: 5. The CDR3 reads CASSHEREGNTGELFF. The CDR3 nucleotides are TGTGCCAGCAGCCATGAGCGGGAGGGGAACACCGGGGAGCTGTTTTTT.

This clonotype came up many times. The chain combines TRBV24-1 with TRBJ2-5, with D possibly TRBD2 on 5 matching bases. In germline, CDR1 is KGHDR, CDR2 SFDVKD. Between the trimmed V and J ends, which lost 3 bases and 5 bases, there was a span of 9 bases. The CDR3 covers 13 residues. This CDR3 is CATSDEGGETQYF. DNA of the CDR3: TGTGCCACCAGTGATGAGGGCGGTGAGACCCAGTACTTC.

Points on this clonotype: This sequence may be a read error, since a much larger clone differs from it by one base. This chain joins TRBV6-2 or TRBV6-3 and TRBJ2-2, with D possibly being TRBD2 (6 bases). The germline V gene has CDR1 MNHEY and CDR2 SVGEGT. CDR3 size: 13 residues. In DNA, the CDR3 is TGTGCCATCAGTCAGCGGGACACCGGGGAGCTGTTTTTT. Its translation: CAISQRDTGELFF.

The rearrangement links TRBV4-1 to TRBJ2-1, with D tentatively TRBD1 or TRBD2 (5 bases each). The CDR3 totals 14 residues. Germline V gives CDR1 MGHRA, CDR2 YSYEKL. Trimming stripped 0 bases from V and 10 bases from J, with 13 bases between. The DNA for the CDR3 is TGCGCCAGCAGCCAAGATGGAATTTGGGGGGAGCAGTTCTTC. As protein: CASSQDGIWGEQFF.

This clonotype has more than one count but fewer than ten. The chain joins TRBV5-1 to TRBJ2-7; 7 bases line up with TRBD1. Germline V CDR1 and CDR2: SGHRS, YFSETQ. The CDR3 runs 14 residues. V shed 0 bases, J shed 4 bases, and the junction held 4 bases outside the gene matches. CDR3 sequence reads: CASSLDVRGYEQYF. CDR3 sequence (DNA): TGCGCCAGCAGCTTGGACGTCAGGGGGTACGAGCAGTACTTC.

Only a few counts were recorded for this clonotype. The V gene is TRBV12-3 or TRBV12-4, the J gene TRBJ2-1, with TRBD2 identical over 15 bases. The V gene end was trimmed by 6 bases and the J gene end by 7 bases; junction bases not matched to a gene: 4. The CDR3 totals 15 residues. CDR3 coding DNA: TGTGCCAGCAGGCGGACTAGCGGGAGGGTAAATGAGCAGTTCTTC. This codes for CASRRTSGRVNEQFF.

The V call is TRBV28, the J call TRBJ2-1, with D possibly TRBD2 on 5 matching bases. Germline V gives CDR1 MDHEN, CDR2 SYDVKM. Deletions cut 2 bases from V and 5 bases from J, with 10 bases between. The CDR3 consists of 14 residues. The DNA of the CDR3 is TGTGCCAGCAGTTTACTCGACGGGGACAATGAGCAGTTCTTC. Its translation is CASSLLDGDNEQFF. Full variable domain (rest looked up from reference TRBV28 and TRBJ2-1): DVKVTQSSRYLVKRTGEKVFLECVQDMDHENMFWYRQDPGLGLRLIYFSYDVKMKEKGDIPEGYSVSREKKERFSLILESASTNQTSMYLCASSLLDGDNEQFFGPGTRLTVL.

In its sample, this clonotype was seen many times. The V gene is TRBV13, the J gene TRBJ2-3; TRBD2 matches at 11 bases. The CDR3 has 18 residues. Germline V gives CDR1 PRHDT, CDR2 FYEKMQ (reference sequence). V shed 5 bases and J 6 bases; nucleotides not matched to a gene: 16. The CDR3 DNA is TGTGCCAGCAGCGCCTTAGCGGGGGGGCCACCGTATGAGGATACGCAGTATTTT. Its translation is CASSALAGGPPYEDTQYF.

This clonotype came up a few times. V is TRBV7-9 and J is TRBJ2-5; no firm D call. The V gene's germline CDR1 is SEHNR and CDR2 FQNEAQ (reference sequence). The CDR3 sequence is 16 residues long. With 4 bases removed from V and 0 bases from J, the gap between germline ends came to 15 bases. As DNA, the CDR3 is TGTGCCAGCAGCTGGGATCACACTATGTACCAAGAGACCCAGTACTTC. This translates into CASSWDHTMYQETQYF.

This clonotype was detected many times. The chain uses TRBV28 and TRBJ2-7; no clear D gene. Trimming shortened V by 1 base and J by 2 bases, and 6 bases separated the two germline ends. This CDR3 is 13 amino acids long. Germline V CDR1 and CDR2: MDHEN, SYDVKM. In DNA, the CDR3 is TGTGCCAGCAGTTTATTACCTGCCTACGAGCAGTACTTC. It is translated as CASSLLPAYEQYF.

This chain uses TRBV18 with TRBJ2-1; D gene uncertain. Germline V lookup: CDR1 KGHSH, CDR2 LQKENI. Trimming took 3 bases from V and 8 from J, leaving 8 bases between them. The CDR3 totals 12 residues. CDR3 residues: CASSPGWDEQFF. The CDR3 bases are TGTGCCAGCTCACCTGGGTGGGATGAGCAGTTCTTC.

In its sample, this clonotype was seen once. The V call is TRBV6-1, the J call TRBJ2-2; 8 nucleotides line up with TRBD2. Trimming removed 7 bases from V and 8 bases from J; junction bases left unmatched: 15. The germline CDR1 and CDR2 sequences are MNHNS and SASEGT. The CDR3 runs to 16 residues. DNA of the CDR3: TGTGCCAGCAAAAGCTTTAGCGGGACGGCTATAGGGGAGCTGTTTTTT. Amino acids: CASKSFSGTAIGELFF.

This clonotype was found many times. V usage is TRBV16 and J usage is TRBJ1-5, with a tentative D call TRBD1 (6 bases). The CDR3 sequence is 15 residues long. V was cut by 4 bases and J by 2 bases, with 12 bases left in between. From germline, CDR1 is KGHSY and CDR2 FQNENV. CDR3 region: CASSLGTLGNQPQHF. The CDR3, as DNA: TGTGCCAGCAGCCTTGGGACATTGGGCAATCAGCCCCAGCATTTT.

The chain couples TRBV12-3 or TRBV12-4 to TRBJ2-1; TRBD2 is a possible D gene (5 bases). The CDR3 totals 14 residues. Trimming cost V 3 bases and J 7 bases, with 13 bases left between them. The CDR3 DNA is TGTGCCAGCAGTTTCTCCGGGCCGGGGAATGAGCAGTTCTTC. Translation gives CASSFSGPGNEQFF.

This clonotype was found a few times. J is TRBJ1-2 and V is TRBV29-1, with D unresolved. The V gene lost 5 bases and the J gene lost 6 bases, with 10 bases spanning the gap. CDR3 length equals 11 residues. CDR1 is SQVTM and CDR2 is ANQGSEA in the germline V gene. This CDR3 is CSVPLPNGYTF. The CDR3, as DNA: TGCAGCGTTCCCCTACCCAATGGCTACACCTTC.

This clonotype was detected ten times or more. The chain recombines TRBV6-5 with TRBJ2-1, with D unclear. This CDR3 is built from 12 residues. Trimming took 7 bases from V and 7 from J, leaving 11 bases between them. In germline, CDR1 is MNHEY, CDR2 SVGAGI. The CDR3: CASTTRANEQFF. In DNA, the CDR3 is TGTGCCAGCACCACCCGGGCAAATGAGCAGTTCTTC.

This clonotype was counted at least ten times. The junction does not match germline at one end; this may be a read error. The V gene is TRBV29-1, the J gene TRBJ2-5, with D possibly being TRBD2 (6 bases). This CDR3 has 15 residues. The germline gives CDR1 SQVTM, CDR2 ANQGSEA. The CDR3 DNA sequence: TGCAGCATTGAGGGTCGGGGACTCACCTGGGAGACCCAGTACTTC. Its translation: CSIEGRGLTWETQYF.

This chain joins TRBV7-7 and TRBJ2-4; no reliable D call. This CDR3 has 13 amino acids. The V end was cut by 5 bases, the J end by 12 bases, with 17 bases between. Germline V gene lookup returns CDR1 SSHAT and CDR2 FNYEAQ (reference sequence). In DNA form, the CDR3 reads TGTGCCAGCAGCCTACGTCTAGAGAGCGCTCAGTACTTC. Its protein is CASSLRLESAQYF.

This chain links TRBV28 with TRBJ2-7; TRBD2 is a possible D gene (6 bases). The CDR3 length is 15 residues. CDR1 is MDHEN and CDR2 is SYDVKM in the germline V gene. V shed 5 bases and J shed 6 bases, with 20 bases lying between them. Written as DNA, the CDR3 is TGTGCCAGCAGTCCCCGGAAGGAGGGAGTGCCCGAGCAGTACTTC. Its protein is CASSPRKEGVPEQYF. Full variable domain (missing parts from reference TRBV28 and TRBJ2-7): DVKVTQSSRYLVKRTGEKVFLECVQDMDHENMFWYRQDPGLGLRLIYFSYDVKMKEKGDIPEGYSVSREKKERFSLILESASTNQTSMYLCASSPRKEGVPEQYFGPGTRLTVT.

This clonotype was seen repeatedly, ten times or more. The rearrangement joins TRBV20-1 to TRBJ2-1; the match to TRBD2 covers 9 bases. The germline CDR1 and CDR2 sequences are DFQATT and SNEGSKA (reference sequence). Trimming at V came to 7 bases and at J to 3 bases, leaving 7 bases not matched to a gene. There are 14 residues in the CDR3. CDR3 loop: CSGKGLADYNEQFF. The CDR3 coding sequence is TGCAGTGGGAAGGGACTAGCAGACTACAATGAGCAGTTCTTC.

This clonotype has more than one count but fewer than ten. The chain is built from TRBV3-1 and TRBJ2-5; no definite D call. This CDR3 is 16 amino acids long. CDR1 and CDR2 from the germline V gene are LGHDT and YNNKEL (reference sequence). With 4 bases removed from V and 2 bases from J, the gap between germline ends came to 17 bases. CDR3 coding DNA: TGTGCCAGCAGCCCTCTTTTATGGGGTAGACAAGAGACCCAGTACTTC. Protein: CASSPLLWGRQETQYF.

This clonotype was found many times. The chain is built from TRBV20-1 and TRBJ1-2; a weak D match, TRBD1 (5 bases). CDR1 is DFQATT and CDR2 is SNEGSKA in the germline V gene (reference sequence). Between the trimmed V and J ends, which lost 0 bases and 3 bases, there was a span of 11 bases. The CDR3 sequence is 14 residues long. The CDR3 DNA reads as TGCAGTGCTAGAGATCCTGAGACAGACTATGGCTACACCTTC. Its translation is CSARDPETDYGYTF.

This clonotype was observed a few times. The rearrangement joins TRBV9 to TRBJ2-6; 12 nucleotides agree with TRBD1. Germline CDR1 reads SGDLS; CDR2 reads YYNGEE. With V trimmed by 0 bases and J by 0 bases, 13 bases remained unmatched. CDR3 length equals 22 residues. The DNA for the CDR3 is TGTGCCAGCAGCGTAGGGTATGGGGACAGGGGGCTGACCCTCTCTGGGGCCAACGTCCTGACTTTC. This sequence encodes CASSVGYGDRGLTLSGANVLTF.

This clonotype has a handful of counts. The chain couples TRBV6-5 to TRBJ2-4, with TRBD2 matching 7 bases. V lost 2 bases to trimming and J lost 2 bases; unmatched junction nucleotides: 6. Germline assignment: CDR1 MNHEY and CDR2 SVGAGI. The CDR3 runs to 16 residues. The CDR3 sequence: CASSYEAGNPKNIQYF. CDR3 bases: TGTGCCAGCAGTTACGAAGCGGGAAACCCCAAAAACATTCAGTACTTC.

CDR3 in DNA: TGTGCCAGCAGCCAAGGGGCTAGCGCCTACGAGCAGTACTTC. Its translation is CASSQGASAYEQYF. The J gene is TRBJ2-7, the V gene TRBV4-2, with D perhaps TRBD2 (6 bases). This CDR3 region has 14 residues. Germline-derived CDR1 and CDR2 are LGHNA and YNFKEQ. V was trimmed by 1 base and J by 2 bases, leaving 9 bases between them.

The V gene is TRBV27, the J gene TRBJ2-1; D unresolved. V lost 2 bases, J lost 0 bases, and 8 bases lay in between. The V gene's germline CDR1 is MNHEY and CDR2 SMNVEV (reference sequence). This CDR3 region has 15 residues. The CDR3 reads CASSLMAVSYNEQFF. As DNA, the CDR3 is TGTGCCAGCAGTTTAATGGCAGTCTCCTACAATGAGCAGTTCTTC.